These 8 T cell receptor beta chains came from one sample sequenced in a study of Tregs in tolerant kidney transplant recipients. The assay was immunoSEQ multiplex PCR, and TCRdb's table has in-frame clones only and misses some. Of about 21,000 clones in the sample, about 84% are singletons; the top ten hold roughly 23%. Recipients received nonmyeloablative bone marrow transplants from related graft donors, with transient mixed chimerism. This specimen was CD8+ T cells from blood (PBMCs), taken 6 months after the transplant. The source of these receptors is a human patient who received a combined kidney and bone marrow transplant. Some T cells may be provided by the graft donor.

DNA of the CDR3: TGTGCCAGCAGCTCCCTCAGGGGGGAGACCTACGAGCAGTACTTC. Protein sequence: CASSSLRGETYEQYF. The chain has TRBV7-6 and TRBJ2-7; TRBD1 is a possible D gene (7 bases). Germline V gives CDR1 SGHVS, CDR2 FNYEAQ. Trimming removed 4 bases at V and 2 bases at J, with 15 bases between. The CDR3 length is 15 residues. Complete variable domain (other parts from reference TRBV7-6 and TRBJ2-7): GAGVSQSPRYKVTKRGQDVALRCDPISGHVSLYWYRQALGQGPEFLTYFNYEAQQDKSGLPNDRFSAERPEGSISTLTIQRTEQRDSAMYRCASSSLRGETYEQYFGPGTRLTVT.

The V call is TRBV19, the J call TRBJ2-1, with a tentative D call TRBD2 (6 bases). V shed 7 bases and J shed 5 bases, with 12 bases lying between them. The CDR3 consists of 13 residues. CDR1 and CDR2 from the germline V gene are LNHDA and SQIVND (reference sequence). CDR3 nucleotide sequence: TGTGCCAGTAACCCGGGCGGGAACAATGAGCAGTTCTTC. Its translation is CASNPGGNNEQFF.

This clone was found a few times. The J gene is TRBJ1-2, the V gene TRBV11-1, with 8 positions matching TRBD1. The germline V gene has CDR1 SGHAT and CDR2 FQDESV (reference sequence). The V segment lost 1 base and the J segment 2 bases; nucleotides outside the gene matches: 3. The CDR3 is 15 residues long. CDR3 bases: TGTGCCAGCAGCTTAGATCAGGGGGCGAACTATGGCTACACCTTC. It specifies CASSLDQGANYGYTF.

V gene TRBV7-3 combines with J gene TRBJ2-3; 7 nucleotides align to TRBD2. CDR1 and CDR2 from the germline V gene are SGHTA and FQGTGA. The V segment lost 5 bases and the J segment 0 bases; nucleotides outside the gene matches: 5. CDR3 length: 15 residues. The CDR3 loop is CASSKLASSTDTQYF. In DNA, the CDR3 is TGTGCCAGCAGCAAACTAGCGTCAAGCACAGATACGCAGTATTTT. Filled out from reference TRBV7-3 and TRBJ2-3, the complete variable domain reads GAGVSQTPSNKVTEKGKYVELRCDPISGHTALYWYRQSLGQGPEFLIYFQGTGAADDSGLPNDRFFAVRPEGSVSTLKIQRTERGDSAVYLCASSKLASSTDTQYFGPGTRLTVL.

The chain links TRBV28 to TRBJ2-1; 8 positions agree with TRBD2. V shed 2 bases, J shed 10 bases, and the junction held 4 bases outside the gene matches. This CDR3 contains 13 residues. Per germline, CDR1 MDHEN and CDR2 SYDVKM. This CDR3 is CASSLNRLAEQFF. CDR3 nucleotides: TGTGCCAGCAGTTTAAACCGACTAGCGGAGCAGTTCTTC.

V gene TRBV5-1 combines with J gene TRBJ2-5, with a tentative D call TRBD1 (6 bases). Germline loops: CDR1 SGHRS, CDR2 YFSETQ. CDR3 length: 16 amino acids. V gave up 4 bases and J gave up 1 base, with 17 bases separating them. The CDR3 region has the DNA TGCGCCAGCAGCCCTAGGACAGTTGACATCCAAGAGACCCAGTACTTC. Its translation is CASSPRTVDIQETQYF.

The chain carries TRBV11-3 and TRBJ2-3; D is perhaps TRBD2 (5 bases). Germline values: CDR1 SGHNT, CDR2 YENEEA. V was shortened by 2 bases and J by 2 bases, with 20 bases between the two germline ends. This CDR3 spans 18 amino acids. This CDR3 reads CASSLKSLTRLYTDTQYF. The CDR3 region has the DNA TGTGCCAGCAGCTTAAAAAGTCTTACTAGGCTCTACACAGATACGCAGTATTTT.

The rearrangement joins TRBV29-1 to TRBJ2-7, with TRBD1 matching 7 bases. Germline lookup yields CDR1 SQVTM and CDR2 ANQGSEA. The CDR3 is 12 residues long. V was clipped by 5 bases and J by 2 bases; unmatched bases: 3. The CDR3, as DNA: TGCAGCGTTTCCGGGACAGCCTACGAGCAGTACTTC. Translating gives CSVSGTAYEQYF.